This TCR beta chain was recovered during a study of blood T cells in healthy people across ages. Study summary: Template switching caught about one barcoded beta molecule for each two T cells.

Primers used in a second PCR of about 6 to 12 cycles were a sample-barcoded 5' primer and a J-beta primer mix. Each cDNA was tagged by a template-switch adaptor containing 12 random nucleotides. TCRdb ran MiXCR on the 5' RACE reads and lists one entry per CDR3 protein. The repertoire has 600,000 or so distinct CDR3 sequences, around 48% of them found once; the top ten carry 20% to 25%. Study results and limitations: Correlation between TCR beta diversity and naive T cell percentage was strong. Considered underestimates were the diversity estimates obtained from one million T cells.

Trimming removed 5 bases from V and 0 bases from J; junction bases left unmatched: 8. Germline V gives CDR1 SGHRS, CDR2 YFSETQ. The CDR3 consists of 15 residues. In this sample, this clonotype turned up once. Its antigen is still unknown. This chain connects TRBV5-1 to TRBJ2-7, with TRBD1 identical over 7 bases. This clonotype was sampled from a man at least 80 years old in good health. Sequencing was carried out using blood. This CDR3 reads CASRTGERTSYEQYF. The CDR3 nucleotides are TGCGCCAGCAGAACAGGGGAGCGAACCTCCTACGAGCAGTACTTC.